Each of the 9 T cell receptor beta chains below was sequenced from the same sample in a study of cytomegalovirus exposure and HLA in healthy donors. Primers: 60 Vbeta forward and 13 Jbeta reverse. The table came from immunoSEQ multiplex PCR; TCRdb's copy has only in-frame clones and leaves some out. The repertoire includes approximately 88,000 clones, about 78% of them detected once, and approximately 5.6% sits in the top ten. The sample taken for sequencing was PBMCs. Source of these receptors: a man between 18 and 35 years old in good health and CMV-seropositive.

The CDR3, as DNA: TGTGCCAGCAGCTTAAGCCCTTCGGGTGAAAAACTGTTTTTT. Encoded protein: CASSLSPSGEKLFF. V is TRBV7-8 and J is TRBJ1-4; the D is unclear. The CDR3 runs 14 residues. Germline loops: CDR1 SGHVS, CDR2 FQNEAQ. Trimming shortened V by 2 bases and J by 7 bases, and 11 bases separated the two germline ends.

This chain's CDR3 is CSVEILAGGPDTQYF. For the CDR3, the DNA is TGCAGCGTTGAAATATTAGCGGGAGGGCCAGATACGCAGTATTTT. V and J are TRBV29-1 and TRBJ2-3, with 11 bases identical to TRBD2. Germline assignment: CDR1 SQVTM and CDR2 ANQGSEA. Trimming took 2 bases from V and 4 from J; bases not matched to a gene: 5. This CDR3 is 15 amino acids long.

V and J are TRBV6-5 and TRBJ2-7, with 8 bases identical to TRBD1. The J segment lost 4 bases and the V segment lost 4 bases, leaving 6 bases of the junction unmatched. The CDR3 consists of 14 residues. Germline CDR1 MNHEY, CDR2 SVGAGI. CDR3: CASSWGDRLYEQYF. The CDR3 bases are TGTGCCAGCAGTTGGGGGGACAGGCTGTACGAGCAGTACTTC.

CDR3 sequence reads: CASSLVGGDEQYF. The DNA for the CDR3 is TGTGCCAGCAGTTTGGTTGGGGGGGACGAGCAGTACTTC. This chain joins TRBV27 and TRBJ2-7; 7 positions agree with TRBD2. Germline assignment: CDR1 MNHEY and CDR2 SMNVEV (reference sequence). The CDR3 has 13 residues. V dropped 3 bases and J dropped 5; count of bases not matched to a gene: 4.

The CDR3 region has the DNA TGTGCCAGCTCCCCGGGACAGAGAAACACTGAAGCTTTCTTT. Protein: CASSPGQRNTEAFF. The genes are TRBV18 and TRBJ1-1, with 7 bases identical to TRBD1. CDR3 length: 14 amino acids. Germline-derived CDR1 and CDR2 are KGHSH and LQKENI. The ends lost 6 bases at V and 2 bases at J; junction bases unmatched: 6.

The V and J genes are TRBV4-1 and TRBJ2-2, with D maybe TRBD1 (6 bases). Germline values: CDR1 MGHRA, CDR2 YSYEKL. The V end lost 0 bases, the J end lost 4 bases, and 9 bases lay between the germline ends. CDR3 length: 15 residues. The CDR3 region is CASSQDGGPTGELFF. The CDR3 DNA sequence: TGCGCCAGCAGCCAAGATGGGGGCCCCACCGGGGAGCTGTTTTTT.

This clone has only a few counts. The J gene is TRBJ1-1, the V gene TRBV10-3; a weak D match, TRBD1 (6 bases). The CDR3 length is 11 residues. Germline loops: CDR1 ENHRY, CDR2 SYGVKD. V lost 10 bases, J lost 8 bases, and 14 bases lay in between. The CDR3 DNA is TGTGCCACTCAGACAGGATACGAAGCTTTCTTT. This codes for CATQTGYEAFF.

The table lists this clone with a few counts. This rearrangement joins TRBV6-5 to TRBJ2-1; 8 bases fit TRBD2. V was pared by 6 bases and J by 14 bases, with 9 bases of the junction left unmatched. In germline, CDR1 is MNHEY, CDR2 SVGAGI. The CDR3 runs 12 residues. CDR3 in amino acids: CASSKSGSKEFF. CDR3 coding DNA: TGTGCCAGCAGCAAAAGCGGGAGTAAAGAGTTCTTC.

The V gene is TRBV28, the J gene TRBJ2-7; TRBD2 agrees at 10 bases. Germline assignment: CDR1 MDHEN and CDR2 SYDVKM. The V and J ends lost 2 bases and 1 base, in that order; junction bases with no gene match: 2. The CDR3 extends over 15 amino acids. The CDR3 bases are TGTGCCAGCAGTTTAGTACTAGCGGGATCCTACGAGCAGTACTTC. Its translation is CASSLVLAGSYEQYF.